These 22 T cell receptor beta chains came from one sample sequenced in a study of spatial heterogeneity in lung cancer (dated by TCRdb to the late 2010s). Summary of the overall study and its limitations: A correlation was observed between the number of expanded intratumoral alpha and beta TCRs and the tumor nonsynonymous mutation count.

Libraries were prepared through 5' RACE. Sequenced on a NextSeq 500. TCRdb passed the public sequencing reads through fastp at Q25 and MiXCR, retaining productive beta sequences. Each entry is one CDR3 protein sequence, shown with its most common DNA and genes. The sample includes roughly 4,500 distinct CDR3 sequences, with 6% to 7% observed a single time. Jointly, the top ten make up roughly 19% of the sample. Their recognized antigens are unknown. The time point label of this sample denotes: sample taken at primary tumor resection. Specimen: lung tumor tissue, collected at surgery. These receptors all come from a male donor with early-stage non-small cell lung cancer.

This clonotype was recorded many times. This chain joins TRBV12-3 or TRBV12-4 and TRBJ1-5; 7 nucleotides match TRBD1. The V and J ends lost 6 bases and 6 bases, in that order; junction bases with no gene match: 8. The CDR3 totals 14 residues. CDR3 region: CASSSQGGVQPQHF. The CDR3 coding sequence is TGTGCCAGCAGCTCCCAGGGGGGGGTTCAGCCCCAGCATTTT.

By share, this clonotype counts as medium-sized (0.01 to 0.1%). The chain combines TRBV28 with TRBJ1-2, with 7 positions matching TRBD1. J was trimmed by 8 bases and V by 4 bases; bases with no gene match: 16. The CDR3 spans 16 residues. Germline V lookup: CDR1 MDHEN, CDR2 SYDVKM. CDR3 in DNA: TGTGCCAGCAGTTCCTTTACGCGACAGGGTCTGTGGGGCTACACCTTC. Translated: CASSSFTRQGLWGYTF.

Within the sample, this clonotype is medium-sized. This sequence joins TRBV7-9 and TRBJ2-3; 9 nucleotides match TRBD1. The V segment lost 5 bases and the J segment 5 bases; nucleotides outside the gene matches: 14. The length of the CDR3 is 17 residues. Germline loops: CDR1 SEHNR, CDR2 FQNEAQ (reference sequence). The CDR3: CASSPPTGQGLKDTQYF. The CDR3 bases are TGTGCCAGCAGCCCCCCAACGGGACAGGGCCTGAAAGATACGCAGTATTTT.

This clonotype is deemed medium-sized. The chain couples TRBV7-6 to TRBJ1-2, with 7 bases fitting TRBD1. Trimming removed 5 bases from V and 5 bases from J; junction bases left unmatched: 2. The germline V gene encodes CDR1 SGHVS and CDR2 FNYEAQ. The CDR3 covers 12 residues. The DNA of the CDR3 is TGTGCCAGCAGCGCCAGGGGGTATGGCTACACCTTC. This translates into CASSARGYGYTF.

This clonotype is labeled as medium-sized (0.01 to 0.1%). The gene calls are TRBV7-2 and TRBJ1-5; TRBD1 agrees at 7 bases. Germline lookup yields CDR1 SGHTA and CDR2 FQGNSA. The CDR3 length is 14 residues. Trimming removed 3 bases from V and 3 bases from J; junction bases left unmatched: 2. CDR3 DNA: TGTGCCAGCAGCTTGGGACAGAACAATCAGCCCCAGCATTTT. It is translated as CASSLGQNNQPQHF.

This clonotype is medium-sized by share. This chain links TRBV7-2 with TRBJ2-4; 9 positions match TRBD2. CDR1 SGHTA and CDR2 FQGNSA come from the germline V gene. Germline trimming cut 1 base from V and 3 bases from J; bases unmatched to any gene: 4. The CDR3 has 16 residues. CDR3 DNA: TGTGCCAGCAGCTTAGATAGCGGGGGTTTCAAAAACATTCAGTACTTC. Amino acids: CASSLDSGGFKNIQYF.

This clonotype is termed medium-sized. The rearrangement uses TRBV5-6 and TRBJ2-7; D possibly corresponds to TRBD2 (6 bases). The ends were cut back, 3 bases at V and 7 bases at J, with 20 bases in the middle. The CDR3 runs to 15 residues. The V gene's germline CDR1 is SGHDT and CDR2 YYEEEE. As DNA, the CDR3 is TGTGCCAGCAGCTGGGTTAGCGGAGTTGCAGGGGAGCAGTACTTC. It yields the protein CASSWVSGVAGEQYF.

At least ten counts were recorded for this clonotype. The rearrangement joins TRBV7-9 to TRBJ1-5; perhaps TRBD1 as D (5 bases). The CDR3 is made up of 12 amino acids. Germline CDR1 and CDR2: SEHNR and FQNEAQ (reference sequence). V gave up 1 base and J gave up 9 bases, with 7 bases separating them. CDR3 nucleotide sequence: TGTGCCAGCAGCTTAGTGGGGGGGCCCCAGCATTTT. This gives the protein CASSLVGGPQHF.

Sample share makes this clonotype medium-sized. The chain recombines TRBV30 with TRBJ2-1, with D possibly being TRBD1 (5 bases). From germline, CDR1 is GTSNPN and CDR2 SVGIG (reference sequence). Trimming left V 1 base short and J 9 bases short, with 16 bases between. The CDR3 has 14 amino acids. The CDR3 sequence is CAWSAGLLASEQFF. As DNA, the CDR3 is TGTGCCTGGAGTGCAGGGCTCCTCGCCAGTGAGCAGTTCTTC.

Within the sample, this clonotype is medium-sized. The V call is TRBV7-2, the J call TRBJ2-2; TRBD2 matches at 12 bases. J was trimmed by 6 bases and V by 5 bases; bases with no gene match: 7. CDR1 is SGHTA and CDR2 is FQGNSA in the germline V gene. The CDR3 totals 16 residues. The CDR3 reads CASSPPGLAGAGELFF. Written as DNA, the CDR3 is TGTGCCAGCAGCCCCCCGGGACTAGCGGGCGCCGGGGAGCTGTTTTTT.

This clonotype came up many times. V is TRBV5-6 and J is TRBJ2-7; D tentatively fits TRBD1 or TRBD2 (5 bases each). This CDR3 is built from 15 residues. Germline CDR1 reads SGHDT; CDR2 reads YYEEEE. V lost 1 base, J lost 3 bases, and 14 bases lay in between. In DNA form, the CDR3 reads TGTGCCAGCAGCTTGAAGTGGGACGGTGACTACGAGCAGTACTTC. It yields the protein CASSLKWDGDYEQYF.

Relative to its sample, this clonotype is medium-sized (0.01 to 0.1%). This rearrangement joins TRBV11-2 to TRBJ2-7; TRBD1 might be the D (5 bases). Germline V CDR1 and CDR2: SGHAT, FQNNGV. V lost 3 bases, J lost 10 bases, and 13 bases lay in between. This CDR3 spans 12 amino acids. CDR3 in amino acids: CASSFGAGYQYF. The CDR3 region has the DNA TGTGCCAGCAGCTTTGGGGCAGGCTACCAGTACTTC.

This clonotype was seen many times. The V gene is TRBV19, the J gene TRBJ1-2; D is uncertain. Trimming pared 2 bases from V and 4 bases from J, leaving 8 bases between. The CDR3 runs 13 residues. CDR1 and CDR2 from the germline V gene are LNHDA and SQIVND (reference sequence). The CDR3 here is CASSISGSYGYTF. DNA for the CDR3: TGTGCCAGTAGTATATCCGGCAGCTATGGCTACACCTTC.

This clonotype is medium-sized in the sample. CDR3 amino acids: CASSPLGEAFF. In nucleotides, the CDR3 is TGTGCCAGCAGTCCCCTCGGAGAAGCTTTCTTT. The chain recombines TRBV6-6 with TRBJ1-1; D unresolved. Germline V gives CDR1 MNHNY, CDR2 SVGAGI (reference sequence). The CDR3 is made up of 11 amino acids. Trimming cost V 5 bases and J 8 bases, with 9 bases left between them.

The chain has TRBV14 and TRBJ1-6, with a weak D call TRBD1 (5 bases). The V end lost 4 bases, the J end lost 7 bases, and 14 bases lay between the germline ends. The germline V gene encodes CDR1 SGHDN and CDR2 FVKESK. CDR3 length equals 15 residues. CDR3 region: CASSLSGTRNSPLHF. CDR3 in DNA: TGTGCCAGCAGCCTCTCGGGGACGCGGAATTCACCCCTCCACTTT.

This clonotype showed up many times. The chain couples TRBV18 to TRBJ1-6, with TRBD1 matching 10 bases. The length of the CDR3 is 19 residues. V lost 3 bases to trimming and J lost 4 bases; unmatched junction nucleotides: 12. Per germline, CDR1 KGHSH and CDR2 LQKENI. CDR3 sequence reads: CASSPAGQDRGNYNSPLHF. The CDR3 region has the DNA TGTGCCAGCTCACCGGCCGGCCAGGACAGGGGGAATTATAATTCACCCCTCCACTTT.

By sample fraction, this clonotype is medium-sized. This sequence joins TRBV12-3 or TRBV12-4 and TRBJ2-2, with D perhaps given as TRBD1 or TRBD2 (5 bases each). Between the trimmed V and J ends, which lost 4 bases and 0 bases, there was a span of 9 bases. CDR3 length: 15 residues. This CDR3 is CASSWGRTNTGELFF. The DNA for the CDR3 is TGTGCCAGCAGTTGGGGACGGACGAACACCGGGGAGCTGTTTTTT.

Judged by abundance, this clonotype is medium-sized. The CDR3 DNA sequence: TGTGCCAGCACACAGGGGGCTTCTGGGGCCAACGTCCTGACTTTC. Protein product: CASTQGASGANVLTF. The chain links TRBV3-1 to TRBJ2-6; 9 nucleotides agree with TRBD1. J lost 1 base, V lost 7 bases, and 2 bases had no gene match. Germline lookup yields CDR1 LGHDT and CDR2 YNNKEL (reference sequence). CDR3 size: 15 residues.

This clonotype is medium-sized within its sample. The V gene is TRBV28, the J gene TRBJ1-1; D is possibly TRBD1 (6 bases). The V gene's germline CDR1 is MDHEN and CDR2 SYDVKM. The CDR3 is 16 amino acids. V shed 4 bases and J shed 5 bases, with 20 bases lying between them. CDR3 nucleotide sequence: TGTGCCAGCAGTTCCGATAGTGGGCAGGGGCGAACTGAAGCTTTCTTT. Translation: CASSSDSGQGRTEAFF. Combining the CDR3 with reference TRBV28 and TRBJ1-1 gives the whole variable domain DVKVTQSSRYLVKRTGEKVFLECVQDMDHENMFWYRQDPGLGLRLIYFSYDVKMKEKGDIPEGYSVSREKKERFSLILESASTNQTSMYLCASSSDSGQGRTEAFFGQGTRLTVV.

This clonotype is medium-sized. The chain couples TRBV12-3 or TRBV12-4 to TRBJ2-7; 9 positions agree with TRBD1. The length of the CDR3 is 14 residues. V was clipped by 5 bases and J by 2 bases; unmatched bases: 4. The CDR3 nucleotides read TGTGCCAGCAGTGTGGGACAGGGCGCCTACGAGCAGTACTTC. Its translation is CASSVGQGAYEQYF.

There are many counts of this clonotype. V usage is TRBV4-3 and J usage is TRBJ1-1, with 10 bases that match TRBD1. With V trimmed by 2 bases and J by 4 bases, 7 bases remained unmatched. The CDR3 is 16 amino acids. CDR1 is LGHNA and CDR2 is YSLEER in the germline V gene. CDR3 nucleotide sequence: TGCGCCAGCAGCCAATATATCGACAGGGGGCCCACTGAAGCTTTCTTT. Its protein product is CASSQYIDRGPTEAFF.

In its sample, this clonotype was seen many times. The chain combines TRBV5-1 with TRBJ2-1, with 7 bases lining up with TRBD1. The J segment lost 5 bases and the V segment lost 1 base, leaving 6 bases of the junction unmatched. The germline V gene encodes CDR1 SGHRS and CDR2 YFSETQ. This CDR3 region has 15 residues. The CDR3 sequence is CASSLSTGRNNEQFF. In DNA form, the CDR3 reads TGCGCCAGCAGCTTGTCGACAGGGAGAAACAATGAGCAGTTCTTC.